This record covers a single T cell receptor (beta chain). The data stem from a study of blood T cell repertoires in COVID-19. At the level of the study: The United States, Italy and Spain provided the acute and convalescent COVID-19 samples. Sources were T cells, B-cell-depleted T cells, or PBMCs; the material itself was cDNA or gDNA.

CDR3 length: 14 residues. Trimming cost V 5 bases and J 3 bases, with 11 bases left between them. CDR1 LNHDA and CDR2 SQIVND come from the germline V gene (reference sequence). In the study's own analysis: Nucleated cell counts were estimated from reference gene primer amplification. Sequenced by immunoSEQ multiplex PCR; TCRdb stores in-frame clones only, minus some. V, J and clone size reflect that table, while D and trimming were determined from the DNA. The sample includes some 300,000 clones, approximately 86% of them seen just once. The chain couples TRBV19 to TRBJ1-5; D not resolved. The TCR originated in a man aged 65-85 years with acute or convalescent COVID-19. The sequenced sample consisted of peripheral blood. This chain's CDR3 is CASSLGGFNQPQHF. CDR3 nucleotides: TGTGCCAGTAGTCTGGGAGGATTCAATCAGCCCCAGCATTTT.